In its sample, the clone carrying this T cell receptor beta chain was seen a few times. Its matching antigen is unknown. Amplification used 60 Vbeta primers and 13 Jbeta primers. The protocol was immunoSEQ multiplex PCR, while the TCRdb copy is restricted to in-frame clones and leaves out a portion. The sample records 55,000 to 70,000 clones, about 60% being singletons. The entry originates in a study of cytomegalovirus exposure and HLA in healthy donors. Findings and caveats of the study: In a later analysis, V- and J-gene trimming of beta chains associated with a DCLRE1C missense variant, replicated independently.

J lost 8 bases, V lost 5 bases, and 14 bases had no gene match. Per the germline V gene, CDR1 is SGHTA and CDR2 is FQGTGA. The CDR3 runs 16 residues. This chain links TRBV7-3 with TRBJ2-1; 8 bases agree with TRBD2. Input material: PBMCs. This sequence was found in a woman in her fifties or sixties in good health and CMV-seronegative. In nucleotides, the CDR3 is TGTGCCAGCAGCCAAAGTCTAGCGGGTGGGAGCCATGAGCAGTTCTTC. It codes for CASSQSLAGGSHEQFF.